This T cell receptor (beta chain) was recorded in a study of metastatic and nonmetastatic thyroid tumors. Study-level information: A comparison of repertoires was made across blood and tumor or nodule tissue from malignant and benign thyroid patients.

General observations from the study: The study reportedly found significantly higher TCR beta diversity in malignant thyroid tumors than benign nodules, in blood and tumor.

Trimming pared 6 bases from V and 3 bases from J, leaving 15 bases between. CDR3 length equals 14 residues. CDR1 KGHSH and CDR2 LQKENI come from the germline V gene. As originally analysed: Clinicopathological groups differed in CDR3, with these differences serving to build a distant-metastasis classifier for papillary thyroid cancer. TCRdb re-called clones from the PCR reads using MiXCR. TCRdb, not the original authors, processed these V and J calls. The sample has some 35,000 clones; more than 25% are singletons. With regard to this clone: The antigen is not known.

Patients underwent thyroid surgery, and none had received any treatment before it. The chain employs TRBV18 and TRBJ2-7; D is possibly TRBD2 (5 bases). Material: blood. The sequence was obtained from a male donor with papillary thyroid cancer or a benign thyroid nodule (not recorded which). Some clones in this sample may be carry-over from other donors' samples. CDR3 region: CASSPPSGSYEQYF. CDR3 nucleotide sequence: TGTGCCAGCTCCCCCCCGTCTGGGAGCTACGAGCAGTACTTC. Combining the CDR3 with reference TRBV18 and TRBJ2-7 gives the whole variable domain NAGVMQNPRHLVRRRGQEARLRCSPMKGHSHVYWYRQLPEEGLKFMVYLQKENIIDESGMPKERFSAEFPKEGPSILRIQQVVRGDSAAYFCASSPPSGSYEQYFGPGTRLTVT.